Below, 24 T cell receptor beta chains from the same sample are listed, as sequenced in a study of cytomegalovirus exposure and HLA in healthy donors. This table comes from immunoSEQ multiplex PCR, and its TCRdb copy is limited to in-frame clones, with some not included. The sample lists 100,000 or so clones, approximately 84% seen once, with 6.3% in the top ten. The sequenced sample was PBMCs. All receptors derive from a man younger than 35 in good health and CMV-seropositive.

The J gene is TRBJ1-6, the V gene TRBV6-1; D is unresolved. Germline V lookup: CDR1 MNHNS, CDR2 SASEGT. The CDR3 extends over 15 amino acids. V lost 8 bases and J 8 bases, leaving 19 bases between the germline ends. The CDR3 DNA reads TGTGCCAGCGGTACCGCCGGCAGGAGGTATTCACCCCTCCACTTT. Translation gives CASGTAGRRYSPLHF.

This sequence joins TRBV5-4 and TRBJ2-3; possible D gene TRBD2, 7 bases. V was clipped by 3 bases and J by 2 bases, with 19 bases between them. The CDR3 is made up of 17 amino acids. Germline assignment: CDR1 SGHNT and CDR2 YYREEE (reference sequence). This chain's CDR3 is CASSSGARGVTTDTQYF. CDR3 in DNA: TGTGCCAGCAGCTCGGGGGCTCGGGGGGTGACCACAGATACGCAGTATTTT.

The chain couples TRBV6-1 to TRBJ1-5; weak D call: TRBD1 (5 bases). Between the trimmed V and J ends, which lost 5 bases and 6 bases, there was a span of 14 bases. CDR1 is MNHNS, CDR2 SASEGT, per germline. This CDR3 is 14 amino acids long. The CDR3 sequence is CASSNWGVGQPQHF. Written as DNA, the CDR3 is TGTGCCAGCAGTAATTGGGGGGTAGGTCAGCCCCAGCATTTT.

This sequence joins TRBV5-4 and TRBJ2-7; 8 bases map to TRBD1. V lost 4 bases to trimming and J lost 4 bases; unmatched junction nucleotides: 7. The CDR3 contains 14 residues. Germline V gene data show CDR1 as SGHNT and CDR2 as YYREEE (reference sequence). The CDR3 loop reads CASSPGTGGYEQYF. The CDR3 region has the DNA TGTGCCAGCAGCCCCGGGACAGGAGGGTACGAGCAGTACTTC.

The chain joins TRBV4-1 to TRBJ2-2; no reliable D call. The CDR3 totals 14 residues. The germline gives CDR1 MGHRA, CDR2 YSYEKL. Trimming left V 2 bases short and J 5 bases short, with 9 bases between. CDR3 nucleotide sequence: TGCGCCAGCAGCCAACCTCAACATACCGGGGAGCTGTTTTTT. It specifies CASSQPQHTGELFF.

The gene calls are TRBV4-2 and TRBJ2-3; 12 nucleotides match TRBD2. V trimming: 2 bases; J trimming: 4 bases; junction bases outside the gene matches: 16. CDR1 is LGHNA, CDR2 YNFKEQ, per germline. This CDR3 spans 20 amino acids. The CDR3 DNA follows: TGTGCCAGCAGCCAATCGAAGGGACGGAAGACTAGCGGGAGTTCAGATACGCAGTATTTT. Its protein product is CASSQSKGRKTSGSSDTQYF.

The V and J genes are TRBV5-4 and TRBJ1-6; TRBD1 might be the D (6 bases). With 3 bases removed from V and 7 bases from J, the gap between germline ends came to 11 bases. Looked up from germline, CDR1 is SGHNT and CDR2 is YYREEE (reference sequence). This CDR3 region has 14 residues. CDR3 region: CASSSAGENSPLHF. DNA for the CDR3: TGTGCCAGCAGCTCGGCAGGGGAGAATTCACCCCTCCACTTT. The complete variable domain, with remaining parts taken from reference TRBV5-4 and TRBJ1-6, reads ETGVTQSPTHLIKTRGQQVTLRCSSQSGHNTVSWYQQALGQGPQFIFQYYREEENGRGNFPPRFSGLQFPNYSSELNVNALELDDSALYLCASSSAGENSPLHFGNGTRLTVT.

This sequence joins TRBV5-1 and TRBJ2-5; D unresolved. V was clipped by 5 bases and J by 2 bases, with 4 bases between them. CDR3 size: 11 residues. The germline V gene encodes CDR1 SGHRS and CDR2 YFSETQ. CDR3 in DNA: TGCGCCAGCAGTACACAAGAGACCCAGTACTTC. Its protein product is CASSTQETQYF.

This clone was detected only once. The same CDR3 also results from other DNA sequences found in this sample. The chain uses TRBV5-4 and TRBJ1-4; 8 bases agree with TRBD1. This CDR3 has 14 residues. Germline CDR1 reads SGHNT; CDR2 reads YYREEE (reference sequence). V lost 1 base, J lost 8 bases, and 4 bases stayed unmatched. The CDR3 DNA is TGTGCCAGCAGCTTGCAGGGGGCAGTGGAAAAACTGTTTTTT. Protein product: CASSLQGAVEKLFF.

The chain joins TRBV9 to TRBJ2-2, with D tentatively TRBD2 (6 bases). V lost 0 bases, J lost 2 bases, and 8 bases lay in between. This CDR3 is 15 amino acids long. Germline CDR1 SGDLS, CDR2 YYNGEE. This CDR3 is CASSVASANTGELFF. CDR3 in DNA: TGTGCCAGCAGCGTAGCTAGCGCTAACACCGGGGAGCTGTTTTTT.

The chain recombines TRBV29-1 with TRBJ2-3; a weak D match, TRBD2 (7 bases). V lost 1 base and J 4 bases, leaving 15 bases between the germline ends. Germline loops: CDR1 SQVTM, CDR2 ANQGSEA. This CDR3 contains 15 residues. CDR3 amino acids: CSVEGGGGRSDTQYF. As DNA, the CDR3 is TGCAGCGTTGAAGGGGGCGGGGGCCGCTCAGATACGCAGTATTTT.

The gene calls are TRBV5-1 and TRBJ1-1; TRBD1 might be the D (6 bases). The V gene's germline CDR1 is SGHRS and CDR2 YFSETQ. V shed 2 bases and J shed 4 bases, with 12 bases lying between them. The CDR3 has 14 amino acids. The CDR3 here is CASSLQGLSTEAFF. The CDR3 DNA follows: TGCGCCAGCAGCTTACAGGGCTTGAGCACTGAAGCTTTCTTT. Together with reference TRBV5-1 and TRBJ1-1, the CDR3 gives the full variable domain: KAGVTQTPRYLIKTRGQQVTLSCSPISGHRSVSWYQQTPGQGLQFLFEYFSETQRNKGNFPGRFSGRQFSNSRSEMNVSTLELGDSALYLCASSLQGLSTEAFFGQGTRLTVV.

The chain recombines TRBV11-3 with TRBJ2-7, with 7 bases aligning to TRBD2. V shed 5 bases and J 2 bases; nucleotides not matched to a gene: 6. The CDR3 totals 14 residues. The germline gives CDR1 SGHNT, CDR2 YENEEA. The DNA of the CDR3 is TGTGCCAGCAGCCTCTTGGGACTAACCTACGAGCAGTACTTC. Protein product: CASSLLGLTYEQYF.

J is TRBJ1-3 and V is TRBV2; D is possibly TRBD1 (5 bases). This CDR3 has 17 residues. CDR1 and CDR2 from the germline V gene are SNHLY and FYNNEI. V was trimmed by 3 bases and J by 4 bases, leaving 19 bases between them. The CDR3 DNA sequence: TGTGCCAGCAGTGATTTCCCGACAGCCCAAGGAGGAAACACCATATATTTT. Its protein is CASSDFPTAQGGNTIYF.

This chain joins TRBV6-5 and TRBJ1-5; D unclear. The CDR3 length is 11 residues. Germline V CDR1 and CDR2: MNHEY, SVGAGI. V was shortened by 8 bases and J by 5 bases, with 7 bases between the two germline ends. In nucleotides, the CDR3 is TGTGCCAGCGGTAGATATCAGCCCCAGCATTTT. It yields the protein CASGRYQPQHF.

The gene calls are TRBV4-1 and TRBJ2-7, with D possibly being TRBD2 (6 bases). The CDR3 length is 16 residues. Germline CDR1 reads MGHRA; CDR2 reads YSYEKL. The V and J ends lost 1 base and 0 bases respectively, with 13 bases between them. DNA for the CDR3: TGCGCCAGCAGCCAAGCTGTGGCCGGGAGCTCCTACGAGCAGTACTTC. Amino acids: CASSQAVAGSSYEQYF.

This chain uses TRBV6-5 with TRBJ2-7; TRBD1 matches at 7 bases. CDR1 and CDR2 from the germline V gene are MNHEY and SVGAGI. The V and J ends lost 5 bases and 2 bases, in that order; junction bases with no gene match: 3. The CDR3 extends over 13 amino acids. The CDR3 nucleotides read TGTGCCAGCAGTAGGGACAGCCCCTACGAGCAGTACTTC. Encoded protein: CASSRDSPYEQYF.

The chain recombines TRBV29-1 with TRBJ2-1; 8 bases align to TRBD1. The CDR3 spans 14 residues. The germline V gene encodes CDR1 SQVTM and CDR2 ANQGSEA. The V gene end was trimmed by 3 bases and the J gene end by 7 bases; junction bases not matched to a gene: 8. In DNA, the CDR3 is TGCAGCGTTGAGGACAGGGTTCATTGGAATGAGCAGTTCTTC. Residues: CSVEDRVHWNEQFF.

This chain links TRBV11-2 with TRBJ2-1, with a tentative D call TRBD2 (6 bases). Trimming took off 7 bases at V and 1 base at J, with 14 bases between the two ends. The CDR3 extends over 15 amino acids. Germline V gene data show CDR1 as SGHAT and CDR2 as FQNNGV. The CDR3 reads CASNSGTSSYNEQFF. In DNA form, the CDR3 reads TGTGCCAGCAACTCCGGGACTTCATCCTACAATGAGCAGTTCTTC.

This clone has a single count. The chain links TRBV11-2 to TRBJ1-1; unclear D gene. Germline V gene lookup returns CDR1 SGHAT and CDR2 FQNNGV. The CDR3 sequence is 17 residues long. With 4 bases removed from V and 1 base from J, the gap between germline ends came to 19 bases. This CDR3 reads CASSSHERARGNTEAFF. For the CDR3, the DNA is TGTGCCAGCAGCTCACACGAACGAGCGCGGGGGAACACTGAAGCTTTCTTT.

The chain has TRBV18 and TRBJ2-1, with 9 bases fitting TRBD2. Germline V gene lookup returns CDR1 KGHSH and CDR2 LQKENI. The CDR3 loop spans 16 amino acids. The junction had 5 bases not matched to a gene; V was cut back by 2 bases and J by 3 bases. CDR3 sequence reads: CASSPFETSGYNEQFF. CDR3 coding DNA: TGTGCCAGCTCACCATTTGAGACTAGCGGCTACAATGAGCAGTTCTTC.

The chain employs TRBV19 and TRBJ2-3; D unresolved. V dropped 4 bases and J dropped 5 bases, with 4 bases sitting between them. The CDR3 has 11 residues. CDR1 and CDR2 (germline): LNHDA, SQIVND (reference sequence). The CDR3 reads CASSNGDTQYF. The CDR3 bases are TGTGCCAGTAGTAACGGAGATACGCAGTATTTT.

This clone was recorded once. The V call is TRBV25-1, the J call TRBJ2-2; no clear D. CDR1 is MGHDK, CDR2 SYGVNS, per germline. The CDR3 runs 13 residues. V lost 4 bases to trimming and J lost 9 bases, with 12 bases between them. Written as DNA, the CDR3 is TGTGCCAGCAGTGCCAGATTTGGTCGGGAGCTGTTTTTT. It encodes CASSARFGRELFF.

V and J are TRBV9 and TRBJ2-7; 8 nucleotides line up with TRBD2. CDR3 size: 18 residues. With 0 bases clipped from V and 2 bases from J, the junction kept 13 bases outside the gene matches. Germline loops: CDR1 SGDLS, CDR2 YYNGEE. The CDR3 DNA sequence: TGTGCCAGCAGCGTAGACGATGGGGGACTAGGTACCCCCTACGAGCAGTACTTC. Translating gives CASSVDDGGLGTPYEQYF.